Sequencing of this T cell receptor (beta chain) was carried out in a study of post-analysis software for immune sequencing data. General observations from the study: Patients showed TRBV5-6, TRBV5-1 and TRBV20-1 among roughly 5 TRBV segments more frequent than in controls.

The CDR3 length is 11 residues. Trimming took 6 bases from V and 8 from J, leaving 10 bases between them. Germline-derived CDR1 and CDR2 are MDHEN and SYDVKM. Concerning this clonotype: Its target is unknown.

Libraries were made from TCR beta cDNA, and they carried unique molecular identifiers. TCRdb re-derived calls from the PCR reads in MiXCR, one entry per CDR3 protein. The sample yields fewer than 850,000 distinct CDR3 sequences, just under 30% seen once. The sample taken for sequencing was blood. This TCR was sampled from a girl between 5 and 17 years old with multiple sclerosis. The gene calls are TRBV28 and TRBJ1-2; D is unclear. The CDR3 sequence: CASRGGRGYTF. The CDR3 region has the DNA TGTGCCAGCAGGGGTGGAAGGGGCTACACCTTC.